This TCR beta chain was identified in a study of blood T cell repertoires in COVID-19. Study-wide context: Sites across the United States, Italy and Spain contributed samples from acute and convalescent COVID-19. The analysed material was cDNA or gDNA that came from T cells, B-cell-depleted T cells, or PBMCs.

CDR1 KGHDR and CDR2 SFDVKD come from the germline V gene. The CDR3 has 14 amino acids. Trimming pared 12 bases from V and 4 bases from J, leaving 20 bases between. Per the study methods: Nucleated cell counts were estimated from reference gene primer amplification. Clones were sequenced by immunoSEQ multiplex PCR, and TCRdb holds only the in-frame ones, with some missing. D and trimming were read from the DNA, whereas the V and J calls and clone size are those reported in that table. This table holds under 300,000 clones, roughly 80% found once. V usage is TRBV24-1 and J usage is TRBJ1-2; D may be TRBD1 (6 bases). Sequencing was done on a sample of peripheral blood. The receptor was derived from a man aged 55 to 70 who had recovered from COVID-19. The chain's CDR3 is CAPIWDTSSYGYTF. The CDR3 nucleotides are TGTGCCCCCATTTGGGACACTTCGAGCTATGGCTACACCTTC.